This T cell receptor beta chain was identified in a study of cytomegalovirus exposure and HLA in healthy donors (dated by TCRdb to about 2017). Regarding the complete study: According to a later analysis, one platform produced both the roughly 130 validation repertoires and the 550 to 800 repertoires of the first cohort. The study aimed to test whether signatures of past pathogen exposure could be identified by cataloging public T cell receptors. In addition to the first cohort of several hundred subjects, a separate validation cohort of 120 different subjects was used. High-throughput TCR immunosequencing, statistical association of individual TCRs with disease status, and machine learning were combined to predict cytomegalovirus infection status.

This clone was seen just once. Its specific antigen is unknown. Nothing much larger sits one base from this clone, and base qualities are not available. General findings and caveats noted by the study authors: Most TCR sequences were seen in very few donors, while some public TCRs were found in many individuals. All 120 or so repertoires were used to score co-occurrence in the validation cohort in a later analysis, because that analysis had no HLA typing for the cohort. The study gave a list of about 150 TCR beta chains associated with cytomegalovirus. The classifier was reported to diagnose cytomegalovirus status with high specificity and sensitivity in both the original and validation cohorts. In a later analysis, TCRs clustered in the first cohort were found to also tend to co-occur in the 120 or so validation repertoires, with around 94% of cluster scores above 0. The authors suggested that the approach could potentially be extended to other disease states and immunological phenotypes. In vitro tests confirmed that a few of the cytomegalovirus-associated TCR beta chains recognize cytomegalovirus antigens.

V and J are trimmed by 4 bases and 10 bases, and the gene matches miss 8 bases of the junction. From the germline V gene, CDR1 is MGHRA and CDR2 is YSYEKL. The CDR3, from cysteine to phenylalanine, totals 15 residues. Only the CDR3 portion is preserved as DNA: 45 bases, with reading frame beginning at the first base. Preparation of the library involved the immunoSEQ multiplex PCR assay. The source study handled its data this way. A statistical classification framework was developed to diagnose cytomegalovirus status using the catalog of TCR beta chain sequences. TCRdb's version of the immuneACCESS table is confined to in-frame rearrangements and falls short of the full clone set. An unresolved V gene accounts for under half of the shortfall where checked; the remainder is of unknown origin. V, J and clone size were drawn from that table, and D and trimming were deduced from the DNA. This sample gives fewer than 140,000 clones in total; around 89% of them show up just once. The leading ten clones occupy more than 1.5% of the sample.

Donors formed part of the validation cohort, which comprised fewer than 150 subjects and was distinct from the first cohort of 666 subjects. The chain was built from TRBV4-1 and TRBJ2-1; 12 bases in between match TRBD1. Sample: PBMCs. The TCR sequence derives from a woman aged 18-30 years in good health and CMV-seropositive. The CDR3 loop reads CASSLPGQGADEQFF. The nucleotides are TGCGCCAGCAGCCTCCCGGGACAGGGGGCGGACGAGCAGTTCTTC.